One sample yielded the 29 T cell receptor beta chains listed below, sequenced in a study of cytomegalovirus exposure and HLA in healthy donors. Researchers ran the PCR with 60 Vbeta and 13 Jbeta primers. Assay: immunoSEQ multiplex PCR; the TCRdb copy retains only in-frame clones and omits some. The repertoire holds over 150,000 clones, around 80% seen once, with roughly 2% in the top ten. The sample taken for sequencing was PBMCs. Source of these receptors: a man aged 40-49 years in good health and CMV-seronegative.

The chain uses TRBV7-9 and TRBJ1-4; 9 positions match TRBD1. Germline V CDR1 and CDR2: SEHNR, FQNEAQ (reference sequence). This CDR3 has 15 amino acids. V lost 5 bases, J lost 6 bases, and 7 bases stayed unmatched. In DNA form, the CDR3 reads TGTGCCAGCAGCCTGGGACAGGGTTGGGATGAAAAACTGTTTTTT. It encodes CASSLGQGWDEKLFF.

The chain recombines TRBV2 with TRBJ2-7; a weak D match, TRBD1 (6 bases). The CDR3 is 14 amino acids. V was pared by 5 bases and J by 0 bases, with 11 bases between. From germline, CDR1 is SNHLY and CDR2 FYNNEI. CDR3 region: CASSTGLLSYEQYF. The CDR3 DNA is TGTGCCAGCAGTACAGGGCTCCTCTCCTACGAGCAGTACTTC.

Comment on this clone: Germline is not matched at one junction end, which may reflect a read error. The gene calls are TRBV19 and TRBJ1-5; D is possibly TRBD1 (6 bases). CDR1 and CDR2 (germline): LNHDA, SQIVND (reference sequence). The CDR3 runs to 14 residues. Written as DNA, the CDR3 is TGTGCCAGTAGTACGGACAGCGGCAATCAGCCCCGGCATTTT. Encoded protein: CASSTDSGNQPRHF.

The genes are TRBV15 and TRBJ1-1; TRBD1 might be the D (6 bases). V was shortened by 0 bases and J by 0 bases, with 17 bases between the two germline ends. CDR3 length equals 18 residues. CDR1 and CDR2 (germline): LNHNV, YYDKDF (reference sequence). The DNA of the CDR3 is TGTGCCACCAGCAGAGAGCCCCTGGACAGCATCATGAACACTGAAGCTTTCTTT. Its protein product is CATSREPLDSIMNTEAFF.

This clone appeared once. The CDR3 loop is CASRVGSTEAFF. Written as DNA, the CDR3 is TGTGCCAGCAGGGTCGGTAGCACTGAAGCTTTCTTT. The rearrangement links TRBV28 to TRBJ1-1; D uncertain. Between the trimmed V and J ends, which lost 6 bases and 4 bases, there was a span of 9 bases. The CDR3 contains 12 residues. CDR1 and CDR2 from the germline V gene are MDHEN and SYDVKM.

The chain employs TRBV6-1 and TRBJ2-6; maybe TRBD1 (6 bases). The CDR3 has 16 amino acids. V dropped 3 bases and J dropped 4 bases, with 13 bases sitting between them. CDR1 and CDR2 (germline): MNHNS, SASEGT. The CDR3 DNA follows: TGTGCCAGCAGTGACACAGGGTTCTCCGGGGCCAACGTCCTGACTTTC. Translating gives CASSDTGFSGANVLTF.

The chain joins TRBV7-2 to TRBJ2-5; D gene ambiguous. The CDR3 covers 15 residues. CDR1 is SGHTA, CDR2 FQGNSA, per germline. Trimming left V 0 bases short and J 2 bases short, with 10 bases between. CDR3 amino acids: CASSLAFRQQETQYF. The CDR3 DNA is TGTGCCAGCAGCTTAGCGTTCAGGCAACAAGAGACCCAGTACTTC.

V usage is TRBV28 and J usage is TRBJ2-7; 9 bases agree with TRBD1. This CDR3 spans 15 amino acids. V trimming: 6 bases; J trimming: 6 bases; junction bases outside the gene matches: 12. The V gene's germline CDR1 is MDHEN and CDR2 SYDVKM. The CDR3 nucleotides are TGTGCCAGCAGACCGAGGGACAGGGAGGTAGGCGAGCAGTACTTC. It specifies CASRPRDREVGEQYF.

This chain uses TRBV11-1 with TRBJ2-5; 9 nucleotides agree with TRBD2. Germline trimming cut 2 bases from V and 2 bases from J; bases unmatched to any gene: 6. Germline CDR1 SGHAT, CDR2 FQDESV (reference sequence). The CDR3 contains 16 residues. The chain's CDR3 is CASSLTPAGGQETQYF. CDR3 bases: TGTGCCAGCAGCTTAACTCCAGCGGGAGGTCAAGAGACCCAGTACTTC.

The genes are TRBV5-6 and TRBJ2-5; 9 bases map to TRBD2. This CDR3 region has 15 residues. Losses at the gene ends were 1 base for V and 6 bases for J; bases not matched to a gene: 7. Germline V gene lookup returns CDR1 SGHDT and CDR2 YYEEEE. This CDR3 is CASSLLAGGRQTQYF. The CDR3 nucleotides are TGTGCCAGCAGCTTGTTGGCGGGAGGGCGACAGACCCAGTACTTC. The entire variable domain, with the rest obtained from reference TRBV5-6 and TRBJ2-5, is as follows: DAGVTQSPTHLIKTRGQQVTLRCSPKSGHDTVSWYQQALGQGPQFIFQYYEEEERQRGNFPDRFSGHQFPNYSSELNVNALLLGDSALYLCASSLLAGGRQTQYFGPGTRLLVL.

The chain uses TRBV27 and TRBJ1-2; D is unresolved. The ends were cut back, 7 bases at V and 6 bases at J, with 15 bases in the middle. Looked up from germline, CDR1 is MNHEY and CDR2 is SMNVEV (reference sequence). The CDR3 runs to 13 residues. The CDR3 loop is CASTWRAGDGYTF. The CDR3 nucleotides read TGTGCCAGCACCTGGAGGGCAGGCGATGGCTACACCTTC.

This clone showed up just once. The chain has TRBV6-6 and TRBJ1-2, with TRBD1 matching over 10 bases. V lost 0 bases, J lost 8 bases, and 3 bases stayed unmatched. This CDR3 contains 14 residues. Per the germline V gene, CDR1 is MNHNY and CDR2 is SVGAGI (reference sequence). CDR3 sequence reads: CASSYSTGGLGYTF. The CDR3 DNA follows: TGTGCCAGCAGTTACTCGACAGGGGGCCTGGGCTACACCTTC.

V gene TRBV7-2 combines with J gene TRBJ2-7; D possibly corresponds to TRBD2 (6 bases). The CDR3 extends over 14 amino acids. Trimming pared 2 bases from V and 7 bases from J, leaving 15 bases between. CDR1 and CDR2 from the germline V gene are SGHTA and FQGNSA. The CDR3 DNA reads as TGTGCCAGCAGCTTACAGGGACTTCAGTGGGAGCAGTACTTC. This gives the protein CASSLQGLQWEQYF.

This clone was seen a few times. The genes are TRBV5-1 and TRBJ2-3, with D tentatively TRBD2 (6 bases). Germline CDR1 SGHRS, CDR2 YFSETQ. The CDR3 covers 13 residues. With 0 bases removed from V and 9 bases from J, the gap between germline ends came to 11 bases. CDR3 nucleotide sequence: TGCGCCAGCAGCTTGGACGCGGCGGGGACGCAGTATTTT. This gives the protein CASSLDAAGTQYF.

The chain employs TRBV11-2 and TRBJ2-7, with 8 bases lining up with TRBD2. Germline V gives CDR1 SGHAT, CDR2 FQNNGV. There are 15 residues in the CDR3. V shed 5 bases, J shed 4 bases, and the junction held 10 bases outside the gene matches. CDR3 region: CASSRTSSGSYEQYF. The CDR3 DNA is TGTGCCAGCAGCCGTACAAGCAGCGGGAGTTACGAGCAGTACTTC.

This sequence joins TRBV30 and TRBJ2-5; 7 bases align to TRBD1. The CDR3 loop spans 13 amino acids. Germline CDR1 is GTSNPN and CDR2 is SVGIG (reference sequence). With V trimmed by 1 base and J by 4 bases, 3 bases remained unmatched. DNA of the CDR3: TGTGCCTGGAGTGGAAGGGGGCTAGAGACCCAGTACTTC. The encoded protein is CAWSGRGLETQYF.

This clone was seen a single time. V usage is TRBV25-1 and J usage is TRBJ2-2; D gene ambiguous. Germline lookup yields CDR1 MGHDK and CDR2 SYGVNS. The ends were cut back, 1 base at V and 4 bases at J, with 4 bases in the middle. CDR3 size: 13 residues. The CDR3 here is CASSESVTGELFF. For the CDR3, the DNA is TGTGCCAGCAGTGAATCAGTCACCGGGGAGCTGTTTTTT.

V is TRBV7-8 and J is TRBJ2-1, with D maybe TRBD1 (6 bases). CDR3 length equals 13 residues. Germline CDR1 reads SGHVS; CDR2 reads FQNEAQ. V was cut by 5 bases and J by 9 bases, with 14 bases left in between. CDR3 amino acids: CASSLTAGVEQFF. CDR3 in DNA: TGTGCCAGCAGCCTCACCGCAGGGGTTGAGCAGTTCTTC. Supplemented by reference TRBV7-8 and TRBJ2-1, the full variable domain reads GAGVSQSPRYKVAKRGQDVALRCDPISGHVSLFWYQQALGQGPEFLTYFQNEAQLDKSGLPSDRFFAERPEGSVSTLKIQRTQQEDSAVYLCASSLTAGVEQFFGPGTRLTVL.

V usage is TRBV6-1 and J usage is TRBJ1-1; D perhaps matches TRBD1 (5 bases). The germline V and J ends were trimmed by 3 bases and 7 bases, with 9 bases remaining between them. Germline V lookup: CDR1 MNHNS, CDR2 SASEGT. The CDR3 length is 12 residues. The CDR3 is CASSEMGGEAFF. In DNA form, the CDR3 reads TGTGCCAGCAGTGAGATGGGGGGTGAAGCTTTCTTT.

CDR3 region: CASSGGPETGELFF. CDR3 nucleotide sequence: TGTGCCAGCAGCGGAGGGCCGGAGACCGGGGAGCTGTTTTTT. The chain recombines TRBV5-5 with TRBJ2-2; perhaps TRBD2 as D (6 bases). The germline V gene has CDR1 SGHKS and CDR2 YYEKEE (reference sequence). V was trimmed by 4 bases and J by 5 bases, leaving 12 bases between them. The CDR3 loop spans 14 amino acids.

This chain links TRBV4-2 with TRBJ2-3; D is ambiguous. The CDR3 length is 16 residues. V dropped 0 bases and J dropped 3 bases, with 13 bases sitting between them. Germline V gives CDR1 LGHNA, CDR2 YNFKEQ. The CDR3 DNA reads TGTGCCAGCAGCCAAGATTGGTCGCTAGTGACAGATACGCAGTATTTT. This codes for CASSQDWSLVTDTQYF.

Concerning this clone itself: At one end the junction does not follow the germline gene, possibly because of a read error. The rearrangement joins TRBV5-1 to TRBJ2-6; weak D call: TRBD1 (5 bases). There are 18 residues in the CDR3. Germline CDR1 SGHRS, CDR2 YFSETQ. The CDR3 reads CASSLGLGHHSGANGLTF. CDR3 in DNA: TGCGCCAGCAGCTTGGGCCTAGGACATCACTCTGGGGCCAACGGCCTGACTTTC.

Of note for this clone: The junction departs from germline at one end; a sequencing error may be responsible. CDR3 residues: CASSYPTGWADTQYF. CDR3 DNA: TGTGCCAGCAGCTACCCGACAGGGTGGGCAGATACGCAATATTTT. The chain is built from TRBV7-8 and TRBJ2-3, with 7 bases aligning to TRBD1. Germline-derived CDR1 and CDR2 are SGHVS and FQNEAQ. The CDR3 totals 15 residues.

The chain links TRBV14 to TRBJ2-4; 8 bases agree with TRBD1. Germline CDR1 and CDR2: SGHDN and FVKESK. V lost 5 bases to trimming and J lost 7 bases; unmatched junction nucleotides: 4. The CDR3 is 13 amino acids. Here the CDR3 reads CASSTRQGNIQYF. The CDR3 nucleotides are TGTGCCAGCAGCACCCGACAGGGGAACATTCAGTACTTC.

The V call is TRBV4-3, the J call TRBJ2-5, with TRBD2 identical over 9 bases. J lost 5 bases, V lost 1 base, and 5 bases had no gene match. Germline CDR1 reads LGHNA; CDR2 reads YSLEER. The CDR3 is 15 amino acids. The CDR3 DNA reads as TGCGCCAGCAGCCAAGGTAGCGGGAGTAGGGAGACCCAGTACTTC. It yields the protein CASSQGSGSRETQYF.

V gene TRBV7-8 combines with J gene TRBJ2-2; 13 positions agree with TRBD2. Per germline, CDR1 SGHVS and CDR2 FQNEAQ. The CDR3 is 18 residues long. V lost 4 bases to trimming and J lost 6 bases; unmatched junction nucleotides: 11. CDR3 nucleotide sequence: TGTGCCAGCAGCTACACCCATCGGACTAGCGGGAGTTCCGGGGAGCTGTTTTTT. Protein product: CASSYTHRTSGSSGELFF.

The V gene is TRBV9, the J gene TRBJ2-3; D is perhaps TRBD2 (5 bases). Per the germline V gene, CDR1 is SGDLS and CDR2 is YYNGEE. The CDR3 spans 14 residues. V dropped 5 bases and J dropped 8 bases, with 18 bases sitting between them. The CDR3 loop reads CASRERSTGGTQYF. The CDR3 coding sequence is TGTGCCAGCAGGGAGCGGTCCACGGGCGGTACGCAGTATTTT.

A note on this clone: The junction and the germline gene differ at one end; a read error may be behind it. This sequence joins TRBV11-2 and TRBJ2-1; a possible D gene is TRBD2 (5 bases). The CDR3 covers 12 residues. Germline lookup yields CDR1 SGHAT and CDR2 FQNNGV. The CDR3 DNA follows: TGTGCCAGCAGCTTCGTGCGTGAGGGCCAACTCTTC. Its protein product is CASSFVREGQLF.

This clone was observed once. The rearrangement uses TRBV10-3 and TRBJ2-3; 7 positions agree with TRBD2. V shed 5 bases, J shed 4 bases, and the junction held 15 bases outside the gene matches. The germline CDR1 and CDR2 sequences are ENHRY and SYGVKD. The CDR3 spans 17 residues. The CDR3 DNA reads TGTGCCATCAGTTACCTAGGCGGCGGGAGAGGGCCAGATACGCAGTATTTT. Translated: CAISYLGGGRGPDTQYF.